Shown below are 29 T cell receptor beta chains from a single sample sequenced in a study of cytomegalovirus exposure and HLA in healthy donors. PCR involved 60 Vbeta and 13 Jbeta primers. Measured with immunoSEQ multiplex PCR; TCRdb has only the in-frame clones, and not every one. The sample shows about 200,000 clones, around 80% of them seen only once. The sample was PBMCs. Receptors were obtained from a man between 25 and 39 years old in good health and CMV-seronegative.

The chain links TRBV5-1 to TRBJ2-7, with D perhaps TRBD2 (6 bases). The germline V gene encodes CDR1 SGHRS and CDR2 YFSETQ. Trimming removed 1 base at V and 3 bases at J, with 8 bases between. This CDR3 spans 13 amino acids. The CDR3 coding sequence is TGCGCCAGCAGCTTGAGCGGGCTCTACGAGCAGTACTTC. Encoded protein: CASSLSGLYEQYF.

The CDR3 region has the DNA TGTGCCAGCAGTGAAGCGCTTCCAGGGGGAGCCAAAAACATTCAGTACTTC. Translating it yields CASSEALPGGAKNIQYF. The genes are TRBV2 and TRBJ2-4, with 7 nucleotides matching TRBD1. Germline assignment: CDR1 SNHLY and CDR2 FYNNEI. The CDR3 loop spans 17 amino acids. The V gene end was trimmed by 0 bases and the J gene end by 0 bases; junction bases not matched to a gene: 5.

The CDR3, as DNA: TGTGCCAGTAGTATAAGGGACAGGAACACCGGGGAGCTGTTTTTT. Amino acid sequence: CASSIRDRNTGELFF. The genes are TRBV19 and TRBJ2-2; TRBD1 aligns across 7 bases. CDR3 length: 15 residues. CDR1 LNHDA and CDR2 SQIVND come from the germline V gene (reference sequence). V was pared by 2 bases and J by 1 base, with 1 base of the junction left unmatched. The full variable domain, completed using reference TRBV19 and TRBJ2-2, is DGGITQSPKYLFRKEGQNVTLSCEQNLNHDAMYWYRQDPGQGLRLIYYSQIVNDFQKGDIAEGYSVSREKKESFPLTVTSAQKNPTAFYLCASSIRDRNTGELFFGEGSRLTVL.

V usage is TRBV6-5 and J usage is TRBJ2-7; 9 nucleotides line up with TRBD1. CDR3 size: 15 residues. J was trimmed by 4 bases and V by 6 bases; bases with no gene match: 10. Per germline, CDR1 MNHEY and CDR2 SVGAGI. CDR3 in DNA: TGTGCCAGCAGGACCTCCACAGGGGGCTCGTACGAGCAGTACTTC. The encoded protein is CASRTSTGGSYEQYF.

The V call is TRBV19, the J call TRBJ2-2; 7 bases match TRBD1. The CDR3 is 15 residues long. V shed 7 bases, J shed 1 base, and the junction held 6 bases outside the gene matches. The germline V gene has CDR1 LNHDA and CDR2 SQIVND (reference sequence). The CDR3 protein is CASNSGQQNTGELFF. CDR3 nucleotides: TGTGCCAGTAACTCGGGACAGCAGAACACCGGGGAGCTGTTTTTT.

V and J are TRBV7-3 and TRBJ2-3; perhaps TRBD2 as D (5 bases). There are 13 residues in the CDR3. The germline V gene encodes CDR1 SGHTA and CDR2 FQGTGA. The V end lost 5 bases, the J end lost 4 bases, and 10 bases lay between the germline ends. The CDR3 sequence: CASSGFGADTQYF. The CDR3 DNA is TGTGCCAGCAGCGGCTTCGGGGCAGATACGCAGTATTTT.

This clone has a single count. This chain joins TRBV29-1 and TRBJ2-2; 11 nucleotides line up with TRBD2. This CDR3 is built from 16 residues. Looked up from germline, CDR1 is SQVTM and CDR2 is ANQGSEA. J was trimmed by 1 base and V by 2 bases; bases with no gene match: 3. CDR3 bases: TGCAGCGTTGAAAGGGGGACTAGCGGGAACACCGGGGAGCTGTTTTTT. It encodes CSVERGTSGNTGELFF.

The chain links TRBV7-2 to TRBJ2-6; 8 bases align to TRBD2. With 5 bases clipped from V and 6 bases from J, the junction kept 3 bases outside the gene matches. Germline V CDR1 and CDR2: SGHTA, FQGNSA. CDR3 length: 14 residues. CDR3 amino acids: CASSPGGSANVLTF. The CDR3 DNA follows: TGTGCCAGCAGCCCGGGGGGGTCGGCCAACGTCCTGACTTTC. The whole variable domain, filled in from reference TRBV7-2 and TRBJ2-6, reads GAGVSQSPSNKVTEKGKDVELRCDPISGHTALYWYRQSLGQGLEFLIYFQGNSAPDKSGLPSDRFSAERTGGSVSTLTIQRTQQEDSAVYLCASSPGGSANVLTFGAGSRLTVL.

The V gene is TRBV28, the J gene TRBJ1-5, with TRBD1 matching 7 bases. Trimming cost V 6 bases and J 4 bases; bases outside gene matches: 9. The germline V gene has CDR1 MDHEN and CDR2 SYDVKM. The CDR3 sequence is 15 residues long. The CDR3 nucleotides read TGTGCCAGCAGCCCCGGACAGGTTGGGAATCAGCCCCAGCATTTT. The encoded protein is CASSPGQVGNQPQHF.

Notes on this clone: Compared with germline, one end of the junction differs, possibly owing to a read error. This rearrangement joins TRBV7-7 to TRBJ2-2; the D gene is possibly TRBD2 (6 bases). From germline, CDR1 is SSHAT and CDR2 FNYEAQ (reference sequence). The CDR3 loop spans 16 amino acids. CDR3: CASSLTGARGIGELFF. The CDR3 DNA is TGTGCTAGCAGCTTAACGGGAGCGAGGGGAATCGGGGAGCTGTTTTTT.

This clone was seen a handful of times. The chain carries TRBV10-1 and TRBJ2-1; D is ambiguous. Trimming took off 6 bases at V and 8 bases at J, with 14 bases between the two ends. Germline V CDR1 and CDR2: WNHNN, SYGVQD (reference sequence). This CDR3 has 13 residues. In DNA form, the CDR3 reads TGCGCCAGCAGAGCTGAGCCCCATCATGAGCAGTTCTTC. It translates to CASRAEPHHEQFF.

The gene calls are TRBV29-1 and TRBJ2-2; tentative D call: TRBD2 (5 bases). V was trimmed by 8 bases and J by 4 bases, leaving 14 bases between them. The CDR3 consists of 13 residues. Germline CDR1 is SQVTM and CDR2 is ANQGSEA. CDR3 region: CSLGETSTGELFF. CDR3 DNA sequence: TGCAGCCTCGGGGAGACGAGCACCGGGGAGCTGTTTTTT.

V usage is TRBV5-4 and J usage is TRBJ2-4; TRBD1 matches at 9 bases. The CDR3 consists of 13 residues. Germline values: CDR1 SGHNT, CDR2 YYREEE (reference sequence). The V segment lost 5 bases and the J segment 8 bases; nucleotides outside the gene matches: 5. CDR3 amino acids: CASREQGADIQYF. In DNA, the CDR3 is TGTGCCAGCAGGGAACAGGGGGCGGACATTCAGTACTTC. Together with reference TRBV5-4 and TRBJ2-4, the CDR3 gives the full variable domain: ETGVTQSPTHLIKTRGQQVTLRCSSQSGHNTVSWYQQALGQGPQFIFQYYREEENGRGNFPPRFSGLQFPNYSSELNVNALELDDSALYLCASREQGADIQYFGAGTRLSVL.

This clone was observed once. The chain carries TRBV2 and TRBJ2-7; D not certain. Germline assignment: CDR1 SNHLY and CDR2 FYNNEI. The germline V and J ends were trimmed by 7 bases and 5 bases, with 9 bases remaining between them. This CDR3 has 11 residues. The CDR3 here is CASMGPNEQYF. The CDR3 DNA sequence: TGTGCCAGCATGGGCCCCAACGAGCAGTACTTC.

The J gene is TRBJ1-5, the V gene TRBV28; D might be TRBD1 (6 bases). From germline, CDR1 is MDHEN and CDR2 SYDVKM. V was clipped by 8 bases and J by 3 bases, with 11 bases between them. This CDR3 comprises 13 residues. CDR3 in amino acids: CASGQKNNQPQHF. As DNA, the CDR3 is TGTGCCAGCGGACAGAAAAACAATCAGCCCCAGCATTTT.

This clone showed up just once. DNA for the CDR3: TGCAGCGCCTGGAGGGGACAGGGGGGAGGAGAGACCCAGTACTTC. This sequence encodes CSAWRGQGGGETQYF. The genes are TRBV29-1 and TRBJ2-5, with 11 nucleotides matching TRBD1. CDR3 length: 15 amino acids. The V gene end was trimmed by 7 bases and the J gene end by 4 bases; junction bases not matched to a gene: 11. The V gene's germline CDR1 is SQVTM and CDR2 ANQGSEA.

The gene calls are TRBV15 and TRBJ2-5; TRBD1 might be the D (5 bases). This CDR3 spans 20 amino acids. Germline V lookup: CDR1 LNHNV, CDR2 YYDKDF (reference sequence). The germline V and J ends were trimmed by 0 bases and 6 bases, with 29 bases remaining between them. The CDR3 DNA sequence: TGTGCCACCAGCAGAGATTCAAGCTCGGGTGCTTATTCAGGGATGCAGACCCAGTACTTC. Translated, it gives CATSRDSSSGAYSGMQTQYF.

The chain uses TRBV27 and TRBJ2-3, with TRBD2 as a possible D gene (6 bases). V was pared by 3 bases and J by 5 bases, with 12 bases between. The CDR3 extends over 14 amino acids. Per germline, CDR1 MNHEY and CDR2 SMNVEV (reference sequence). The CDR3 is CASSFRREIDTQYF. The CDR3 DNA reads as TGTGCCAGCAGTTTCCGGCGGGAAATAGATACGCAGTATTTT.

The CDR3 here is CASSQAGTGPYEQYF. CDR3 nucleotide sequence: TGTGCCAGCAGCCAAGCCGGGACTGGTCCCTACGAGCAGTACTTC. The chain combines TRBV4-2 with TRBJ2-7, with D possibly matching TRBD2 (6 bases). Germline V gene lookup returns CDR1 LGHNA and CDR2 YNFKEQ. Between the trimmed V and J ends, which lost 1 base and 2 bases, there was a span of 12 bases. CDR3 length: 15 residues.

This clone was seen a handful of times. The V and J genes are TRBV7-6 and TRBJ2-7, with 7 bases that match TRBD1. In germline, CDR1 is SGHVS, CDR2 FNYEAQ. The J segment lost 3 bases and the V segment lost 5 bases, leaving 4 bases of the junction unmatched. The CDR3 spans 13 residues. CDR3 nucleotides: TGTGCCAGCAGCCGGACAGGCTACTACGAGCAGTACTTC. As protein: CASSRTGYYEQYF.

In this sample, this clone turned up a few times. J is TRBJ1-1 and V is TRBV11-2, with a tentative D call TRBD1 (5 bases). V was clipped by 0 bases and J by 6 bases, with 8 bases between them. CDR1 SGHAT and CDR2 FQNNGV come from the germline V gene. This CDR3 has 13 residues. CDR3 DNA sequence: TGTGCCAGCAGCTTAGATCGCAGGGCTGAAGCTTTCTTT. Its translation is CASSLDRRAEAFF.

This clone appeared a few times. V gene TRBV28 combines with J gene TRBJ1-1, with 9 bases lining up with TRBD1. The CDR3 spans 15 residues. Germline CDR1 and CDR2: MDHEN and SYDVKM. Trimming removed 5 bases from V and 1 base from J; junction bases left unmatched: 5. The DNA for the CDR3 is TGTGCCAGCAGTCCCCAGACAGGGGGGAACACTGAAGCTTTCTTT. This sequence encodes CASSPQTGGNTEAFF.

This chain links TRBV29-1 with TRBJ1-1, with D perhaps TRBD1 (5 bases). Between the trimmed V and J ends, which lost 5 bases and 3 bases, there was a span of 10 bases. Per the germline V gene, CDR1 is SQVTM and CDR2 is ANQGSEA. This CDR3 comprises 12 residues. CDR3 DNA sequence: TGCAGCGTTCGGAGGGGCGACACTGAAGCTTTCTTT. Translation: CSVRRGDTEAFF. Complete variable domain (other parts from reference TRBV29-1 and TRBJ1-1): SAVISQKPSRDICQRGTSLTIQCQVDSQVTMMFWYRQQPGQSLTLIATANQGSEATYESGFVIDKFPISRPNLTFSTLTVSNMSPEDSSIYLCSVRRGDTEAFFGQGTRLTVV.

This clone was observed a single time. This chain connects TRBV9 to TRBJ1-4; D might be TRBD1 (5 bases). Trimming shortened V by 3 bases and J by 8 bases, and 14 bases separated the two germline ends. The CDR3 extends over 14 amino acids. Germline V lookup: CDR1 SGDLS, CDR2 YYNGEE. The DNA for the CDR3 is TGTGCCAGCAGCGCCGGAGACAGTTGGGAAAAACTGTTTTTT. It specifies CASSAGDSWEKLFF.

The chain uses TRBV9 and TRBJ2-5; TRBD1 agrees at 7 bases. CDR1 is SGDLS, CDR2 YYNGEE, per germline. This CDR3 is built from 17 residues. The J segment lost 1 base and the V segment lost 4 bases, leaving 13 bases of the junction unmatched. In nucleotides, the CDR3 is TGTGCCAGCAGCCCAAAATGGACAGGAGGATCCCAAGAGACCCAGTACTTC. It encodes CASSPKWTGGSQETQYF.

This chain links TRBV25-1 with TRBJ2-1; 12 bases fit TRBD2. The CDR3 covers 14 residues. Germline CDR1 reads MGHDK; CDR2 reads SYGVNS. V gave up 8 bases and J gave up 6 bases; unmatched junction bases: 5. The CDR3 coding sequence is TGTGCCAGCTTGGGACTAGCGGGTAGCAATGAGCAGTTCTTC. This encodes CASLGLAGSNEQFF.

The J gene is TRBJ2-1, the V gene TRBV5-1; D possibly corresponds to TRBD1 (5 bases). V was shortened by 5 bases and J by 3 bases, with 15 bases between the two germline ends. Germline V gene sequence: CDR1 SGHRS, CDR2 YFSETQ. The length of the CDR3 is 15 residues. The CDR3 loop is CASSPTGKNYNEQFF. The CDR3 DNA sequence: TGCGCCAGCAGTCCAACAGGAAAAAACTACAATGAGCAGTTCTTC.

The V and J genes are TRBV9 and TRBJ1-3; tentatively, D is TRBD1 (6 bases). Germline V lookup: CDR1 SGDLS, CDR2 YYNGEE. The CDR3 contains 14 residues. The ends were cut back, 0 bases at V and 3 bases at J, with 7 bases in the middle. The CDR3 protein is CASSVEGVGNTIYF. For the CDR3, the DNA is TGTGCCAGCAGCGTAGAGGGGGTTGGAAACACCATATATTTT.

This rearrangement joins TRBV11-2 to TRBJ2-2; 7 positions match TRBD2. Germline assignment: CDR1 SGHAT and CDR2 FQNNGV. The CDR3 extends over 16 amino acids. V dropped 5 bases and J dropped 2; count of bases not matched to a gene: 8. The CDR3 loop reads CASSNTGLINTGELFF. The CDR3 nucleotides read TGTGCCAGCAGCAACACGGGACTAATTAACACCGGGGAGCTGTTTTTT.